The source of this TCR beta chain is a study of T-cell memory formation after mild COVID-19. Regarding the study as a whole: Mostly located in CM and EM were contracting CD4+ clones, with contracting CD8+ clones located in EMRA.

Germline assignment: CDR1 MNHNS and CDR2 SASEGT. The V and J ends lost 2 bases and 0 bases respectively, with 13 bases between them. This CDR3 has 16 amino acids. Concerning this clonotype: Its cognate antigen is unknown.

TCRdb reprocessed the 5' RACE reads with MiXCR, giving one entry per CDR3 protein. The sample contains approximately 410,000 distinct CDR3 sequences, around 22% of which appear only once. The receptor's source is an adult woman who had mild COVID-19 (a few samples of this study predate the infection). Cell type and time point are not known. The genes are TRBV6-1 and TRBJ2-5; D tentatively reads TRBD1 or TRBD2 (6 bases each). The sequencing sample was made of PBMCs or a T cell subset sorted from them (not recorded which). The DNA for the CDR3 is TGTGCCAGCAGTGAATTCGCAGGGGAGGACCAAGAGACCCAGTACTTC. The encoded protein is CASSEFAGEDQETQYF.